The entry below gives a single T cell receptor beta chain sequence along with its context. Its antigen is still unknown. Sequenced by immunoSEQ multiplex PCR; TCRdb stores in-frame clones only, minus some. The sample gives some 66,000 clones, approximately 96% of which show up once; roughly 1.5% is in the top ten. The data stem from a study of cytomegalovirus exposure and HLA in healthy donors. Study observations and caveats: In vitro work confirmed that three CMV-associated chains recognize CMV antigens. Reportedly, diagnosis of cytomegalovirus status by the classifier showed high specificity and sensitivity. The investigators catalogued 150 to 200 TCR beta chains as cytomegalovirus-associated.

Trimming took off 2 bases at V and 3 bases at J, with 11 bases between the two ends. The CDR3 is made up of 14 amino acids. Germline CDR1 and CDR2: SGHDT and YYEEEE. A roughly 120-subject validation cohort, separate from the 666-subject first cohort, supplied the donors. This sequence originates from a young woman in good health and CMV-seropositive. The J gene is TRBJ2-5, the V gene TRBV5-6; D is possibly TRBD1 (5 bases). Sequencing was carried out using PBMCs. The chain's CDR3 is CASSFDRYKETQYF. DNA of the CDR3: TGTGCCAGCAGCTTCGACAGATATAAAGAGACCCAGTACTTC.